This entry lists 4 T cell receptor beta chains sequenced from one sample in a study of response to subunit inactivated influenza vaccine. Each CDR3 protein is one row after TCRdb ran MiXCR on the RT-PCR reads. This table has 150,000 to 200,000 distinct CDR3 sequences, approximately 12% appearing once. This same sample was also taken into another study, of T cells expressing NK-cell markers. This second study says: TCR beta libraries carry UMIs added by 5'RACE template switching.

Specimen: CD8+ T cells sorted from PBMCs, collected 11 to 12 days after vaccination. Source of these receptors: a man aged 50 to 59 who received an inactivated influenza vaccine.

This clonotype was seen a handful of times. The chain has TRBV30 and TRBJ2-2; D not certain. CDR1 is GTSNPN, CDR2 SVGIG, per germline (reference sequence). The CDR3 loop spans 15 amino acids. V was pared by 0 bases and J by 1 base, with 9 bases between. This CDR3 is CAWSVLAKNTGELFF. Here the CDR3 DNA reads TGTGCCTGGAGTGTACTGGCTAAGAACACCGGGGAGCTGTTTTTT.

Many counts were recorded for this clonotype. The chain has TRBV7-8 and TRBJ2-1; D ambiguous. The V end was cut by 3 bases, the J end by 10 bases, with 7 bases between. The germline CDR1 and CDR2 sequences are SGHVS and FQNEAQ. The CDR3 runs 11 residues. CDR3 region: CASSFSLEQFF. CDR3 nucleotides: TGTGCCAGCAGCTTCAGTTTGGAGCAGTTCTTC.

This sequence joins TRBV4-3 and TRBJ2-7; a weak D match, TRBD2 (5 bases). Looked up from germline, CDR1 is LGHNA and CDR2 is YSLEER. V was pared by 1 base and J by 6 bases, with 13 bases between. The length of the CDR3 is 14 residues. CDR3: CASSQASSYSEQYF. CDR3 in DNA: TGCGCCAGCAGCCAAGCTTCTAGCTATAGCGAGCAGTACTTC.

This clonotype turned up a few times. This chain uses TRBV7-9 with TRBJ2-1; TRBD1 agrees at 8 bases. The CDR3 length is 15 residues. Germline-derived CDR1 and CDR2 are SEHNR and FQNEAQ (reference sequence). The V and J ends lost 5 bases and 4 bases, in that order; junction bases with no gene match: 7. This CDR3 is CASSATGGFYNEQFF. In nucleotides, the CDR3 is TGTGCCAGCAGCGCAACAGGGGGATTTTACAATGAGCAGTTCTTC.